Each of the 29 T cell receptor beta chains below was sequenced from the same sample in a study of vaccination and CD4 T cells after COVID-19 (dated by TCRdb to between 2021 and 2024). Their antigens remain unidentified. Receptor amplification or capture employed PCR. This sample was sequenced with an Illumina iSeq 100. DNA from cultured CD4+ T cells underwent TCR sequencing with the Oncomine TCR Beta short-read assay at the Johns Hopkins FTIC core. The public reads were run again by TCRdb, first through fastp at Q25 and then through MiXCR, and only productive beta chains were kept. When rows share a CDR3 protein, they turn into one entry using the most common DNA and genes. The sample table shows about 7,800 distinct CDR3 sequences, and approximately 59% are seen once. Around a third of the sample lies in the top ten. What the treatment or condition label conveys for this sample: approximately nine-day PBMC culture with coronavirus spike peptide pools or control peptides (ViraFEST assay).

What was sequenced was CD4+ T cells from blood, cultured in vitro. These receptors were obtained from a human donor who had recovered from COVID-19.

This chain links TRBV10-1 with TRBJ2-1, with 12 bases identical to TRBD2. The CDR3 is 16 residues long. Trimming cost V 4 bases and J 8 bases; bases outside gene matches: 9. Germline CDR1 WNHNN, CDR2 SYGVQD (reference sequence). The chain's CDR3 is CASSGGGTSGSHEQFF. In DNA form, the CDR3 reads TGCGCCAGCAGTGGAGGGGGGACTAGCGGGTCTCATGAGCAGTTCTTC.

This clonotype was counted only a few times. This chain links TRBV30 with TRBJ1-2, with 7 bases aligning to TRBD1. CDR1 and CDR2 (germline): GTSNPN, SVGIG (reference sequence). CDR3 length equals 14 residues. V was pared by 1 base and J by 2 bases, with 4 bases of the junction left unmatched. DNA for the CDR3: TGTGCCTGGAGTGAAGCGACAGGGAACTATGGCTACACCTTC. It codes for CAWSEATGNYGYTF.

The V gene is TRBV18, the J gene TRBJ2-1; the match to TRBD2 covers 9 bases. V lost 3 bases, J lost 7 bases, and 10 bases stayed unmatched. The CDR3 consists of 16 residues. Germline CDR1 reads KGHSH; CDR2 reads LQKENI. CDR3 coding DNA: TGTGCCAGCTCACCGCAGCCGGGACTAGCAAGTAATGAGCAGTTCTTC. Translating it yields CASSPQPGLASNEQFF.

The gene calls are TRBV19 and TRBJ1-5, with D uncertain. CDR1 and CDR2 (germline): LNHDA, SQIVND (reference sequence). This CDR3 has 14 residues. Trimming took off 6 bases at V and 1 base at J, with 10 bases between the two ends. The CDR3 DNA is TGTGCCAGTAGAGGACCCCTGAGCAATCAGCCCCAGCATTTT. The encoded protein is CASRGPLSNQPQHF.

V is TRBV4-2 and J is TRBJ1-6; D is unclear. The CDR3 is 16 amino acids. Germline V gives CDR1 LGHNA, CDR2 YNFKEQ. Trimming took 4 bases from V and 11 from J, leaving 21 bases between them. CDR3 in DNA: TGTGCCAGCAGCCCCCCGGCGGGATCGGCTGTTCCACCCCTCCACTTT. Its translation: CASSPPAGSAVPPLHF.

The chain carries TRBV7-2 and TRBJ2-7; 9 bases align to TRBD2. V shed 3 bases and J 1 base; nucleotides not matched to a gene: 7. The CDR3 loop spans 16 amino acids. Germline V lookup: CDR1 SGHTA, CDR2 FQGNSA. CDR3 in amino acids: CASSLGPTSGSYEQYF. The DNA for the CDR3 is TGTGCCAGCAGCTTGGGTCCGACTAGCGGTTCCTACGAGCAGTACTTC.

The chain couples TRBV6-5 to TRBJ1-1, with 8 bases lining up with TRBD1. CDR1 is MNHEY, CDR2 SVGAGI, per germline. The length of the CDR3 is 15 residues. With 2 bases clipped from V and 4 bases from J, the junction kept 6 bases outside the gene matches. In DNA, the CDR3 is TGTGCCAGCAGTTACGGGACAGGTATTAGCACTGAAGCTTTCTTT. It codes for CASSYGTGISTEAFF.

The rearrangement uses TRBV6-2 or TRBV6-3 and TRBJ2-3, with 12 bases lining up with TRBD2. V was pared by 2 bases and J by 0 bases, with 9 bases of the junction left unmatched. The CDR3 covers 19 residues. Germline V gene sequence: CDR1 MNHEY, CDR2 SVGEGT. This chain's CDR3 is CASSYPASGRAISTDTQYF. Here the CDR3 DNA reads TGTGCCAGCAGTTACCCCGCTAGCGGGAGGGCCATTAGCACAGATACGCAGTATTTT.

This chain uses TRBV20-1 with TRBJ1-2, with TRBD1 matching over 7 bases. This CDR3 comprises 12 residues. After removal of 6 bases from V and 8 bases from J, the junction contained 9 bases not matched to a gene. The germline CDR1 and CDR2 sequences are DFQATT and SNEGSKA (reference sequence). CDR3: CSASNRGSGYTF. The CDR3 DNA reads TGCAGTGCATCCAACAGGGGAAGCGGCTACACCTTC.

This clonotype came up a few times. The rearrangement uses TRBV21-1 and TRBJ2-3; the table names TRBD1, a call not compared with the DNA. TRBV21-1 is termed a pseudogene. The CDR3 extends over 14 amino acids. The DNA for the CDR3 is TGTGCCAGCAGCCCGGGGATTTGCACAGATACGCAGTATTTT. Protein product: CASSPGICTDTQYF.

The sample holds a few counts of this clonotype. The V and J genes are TRBV5-8 and TRBJ2-6; D possibly matches TRBD1 or TRBD2 (6 bases each). V was trimmed by 10 bases and J by 0 bases, leaving 17 bases between them. Germline CDR1 SGHTS, CDR2 YDEGEE. The CDR3 loop spans 16 amino acids. CDR3 sequence: CAGAGQQLSGANVLTF. The DNA for the CDR3 is TGTGCCGGCGCGGGACAACAACTCTCTGGGGCCAACGTCCTGACTTTC.

DNA of the CDR3: TGTGCCAGCAGCTCGATTCGCGGGGTCGGGAACACTGAAGCTTTCTTT. It translates to CASSSIRGVGNTEAFF. The chain links TRBV7-9 to TRBJ1-1; the D is unclear. The CDR3 sequence is 16 residues long. V was shortened by 4 bases and J by 1 base, with 16 bases between the two germline ends. Germline V gives CDR1 SEHNR, CDR2 FQNEAQ (reference sequence).

The chain combines TRBV7-2 with TRBJ1-2, with a weak D call TRBD1 (6 bases). V was clipped by 5 bases and J by 8 bases, with 9 bases between them. The CDR3 has 11 residues. Germline CDR1 reads SGHTA; CDR2 reads FQGNSA. CDR3: CASSPGVGYTF. The CDR3 region has the DNA TGTGCCAGCAGCCCAGGGGTGGGCTACACCTTC.

The DNA for the CDR3 is TGTGCCAGCAGGTTGGGACAGGGCTTAAATCAGCCCCAGCATTTT. Protein: CASRLGQGLNQPQHF. The chain links TRBV28 to TRBJ1-5; TRBD1 matches 9 bases. Losses at the gene ends were 6 bases for V and 4 bases for J; bases not matched to a gene: 7. Germline assignment: CDR1 MDHEN and CDR2 SYDVKM. This CDR3 spans 15 amino acids.

This clonotype was recorded only once. The J gene is TRBJ2-2, the V gene TRBV20-1; 9 bases are shared with TRBD2. J gave up 9 bases and V 0 bases, and 8 bases lay outside the gene matches. The germline V gene has CDR1 DFQATT and CDR2 SNEGSKA (reference sequence). This CDR3 is built from 15 residues. CDR3: CSARDLRTSAWELFF. CDR3 DNA: TGCAGTGCTAGAGATCTGAGGACTAGCGCATGGGAGCTGTTTTTT.

The V gene is TRBV7-3, the J gene TRBJ2-2; 9 bases agree with TRBD1. The germline gives CDR1 SGHTA, CDR2 FQGTGA. The CDR3 is 17 residues long. The V gene end was trimmed by 4 bases and the J gene end by 1 base; junction bases not matched to a gene: 7. Here the CDR3 DNA reads TGTGCCAGCAGCTCTCCCGGGACAGGGAGGAACACCGGGGAGCTGTTTTTT. This gives the protein CASSSPGTGRNTGELFF.

This rearrangement joins TRBV19 to TRBJ1-1, with 9 bases fitting TRBD1. Germline CDR1 LNHDA, CDR2 SQIVND (reference sequence). CDR3 length: 14 amino acids. V was pared by 8 bases and J by 4 bases, with 8 bases of the junction left unmatched. CDR3 region: CASCPRQGGTEAFF. The DNA for the CDR3 is TGTGCCAGTTGTCCAAGACAGGGGGGCACTGAAGCTTTCTTT.

The rearrangement joins TRBV10-3 to TRBJ2-7; tentatively, D is TRBD1 or TRBD2 (5 bases each). CDR3 length equals 12 residues. The V gene lost 4 bases and the J gene lost 6 bases, with 10 bases spanning the gap. CDR1 is ENHRY, CDR2 SYGVKD, per germline. CDR3 sequence: CAISVGTLEQYF. The CDR3 DNA is TGTGCCATCAGTGTTGGGACCCTCGAGCAGTACTTC.

The rearrangement uses TRBV6-5 and TRBJ2-7, with a possible D match to TRBD2 (6 bases). The CDR3 consists of 13 residues. V lost 3 bases and J 6 bases, leaving 12 bases between the germline ends. Germline loops: CDR1 MNHEY, CDR2 SVGAGI. The CDR3 here is CASSYSQEGEQYF. The CDR3, as DNA: TGTGCCAGCAGTTATTCTCAGGAGGGCGAGCAGTACTTC.

The V and J genes are TRBV2 and TRBJ2-1; 12 nucleotides agree with TRBD2. Germline V CDR1 and CDR2: SNHLY, FYNNEI. This CDR3 comprises 14 residues. With V trimmed by 4 bases and J by 6 bases, 1 base remained unmatched. CDR3 in DNA: TGTGCCAGCAGTGCTAGCGGGAGGGCCAATGAGCAGTTCTTC. Translation: CASSASGRANEQFF.

The chain couples TRBV28 to TRBJ1-2; 11 bases line up with TRBD1. V was pared by 3 bases and J by 7 bases, with 4 bases of the junction left unmatched. This CDR3 is 14 amino acids long. The germline CDR1 and CDR2 sequences are MDHEN and SYDVKM. Written as DNA, the CDR3 is TGTGCCAGCAGTTTCCGGGGACAGGGGGGTGGCTACACCTTC. As protein: CASSFRGQGGGYTF.

This clonotype was seen a handful of times. The chain uses TRBV19 and TRBJ2-3; tentative D call: TRBD1 (5 bases). This CDR3 region has 14 residues. Trimming left V 4 bases short and J 3 bases short, with 11 bases between. Germline-derived CDR1 and CDR2 are LNHDA and SQIVND (reference sequence). The CDR3 nucleotides are TGTGCCAGTAGTACTAGGACAAAGACAGATACGCAGTATTTT. This gives the protein CASSTRTKTDTQYF.

The rearrangement joins TRBV6-1 to TRBJ2-2; D not resolved. The CDR3 covers 15 residues. The germline gives CDR1 MNHNS, CDR2 SASEGT. V lost 0 bases and J 1 base, leaving 6 bases between the germline ends. CDR3 DNA: TGTGCCAGCAGTGAAGCGGTACTGAACACCGGGGAGCTGTTTTTT. It is translated as CASSEAVLNTGELFF.

The table lists this clonotype with a count of one. This chain links TRBV18 with TRBJ2-1; D call uncertain. V shed 2 bases and J shed 8 bases, with 7 bases lying between them. Germline CDR1 is KGHSH and CDR2 is LQKENI. The CDR3 loop spans 12 amino acids. The CDR3 loop reads CASSPWGYEQFF. The CDR3 nucleotides read TGTGCCAGCTCACCATGGGGTTATGAGCAGTTCTTC.

The chain couples TRBV18 to TRBJ2-5, with D perhaps matching TRBD2 (6 bases). CDR1 and CDR2 (germline): KGHSH, LQKENI. This CDR3 comprises 14 residues. V shed 6 bases and J shed 1 base, with 12 bases lying between them. The chain's CDR3 is CASSESGFQETQYF. CDR3 coding DNA: TGTGCCAGCTCTGAGAGCGGGTTCCAAGAGACCCAGTACTTC. Full variable domain (outside the CDR3, taken from reference TRBV18 and TRBJ2-5): NAGVMQNPRHLVRRRGQEARLRCSPMKGHSHVYWYRQLPEEGLKFMVYLQKENIIDESGMPKERFSAEFPKEGPSILRIQQVVRGDSAAYFCASSESGFQETQYFGPGTRLLVL.

This clonotype was found a few times. The chain couples TRBV7-9 to TRBJ1-1; D unclear. The germline V and J ends were trimmed by 3 bases and 2 bases, with 7 bases remaining between them. Germline V gives CDR1 SEHNR, CDR2 FQNEAQ (reference sequence). CDR3 length: 13 residues. The CDR3 sequence: CASSFTANTEAFF. The CDR3 coding sequence is TGTGCCAGCAGCTTTACAGCAAACACTGAAGCTTTCTTT.

V and J are TRBV7-9 and TRBJ2-5, with 8 bases lining up with TRBD2. This CDR3 is built from 15 residues. The ends lost 2 bases at V and 1 base at J; junction bases unmatched: 3. Germline lookup yields CDR1 SEHNR and CDR2 FQNEAQ (reference sequence). CDR3 in DNA: TGTGCCAGCAGCTTACGGGGGGGGCTCCAAGAGACCCAGTACTTC. Its translation is CASSLRGGLQETQYF.

There are a few counts of this clonotype. This chain links TRBV7-2 with TRBJ2-5, with 8 nucleotides matching TRBD1. This CDR3 is 14 amino acids long. With 3 bases clipped from V and 6 bases from J, the junction kept 6 bases outside the gene matches. Germline CDR1 is SGHTA and CDR2 is FQGNSA. The CDR3 sequence is CASSFPGGAKTQYF. For the CDR3, the DNA is TGTGCCAGCAGCTTCCCAGGGGGCGCGAAGACCCAGTACTTC. The whole variable domain, remainder taken from reference TRBV7-2 and TRBJ2-5, is GAGVSQSPSNKVTEKGKDVELRCDPISGHTALYWYRQSLGQGLEFLIYFQGNSAPDKSGLPSDRFSAERTGGSVSTLTIQRTQQEDSAVYLCASSFPGGAKTQYFGPGTRLLVL.

The rearrangement joins TRBV6-5 to TRBJ1-5; D gene uncertain. The CDR3 length is 17 residues. Germline V gene lookup returns CDR1 MNHEY and CDR2 SVGAGI. V was shortened by 2 bases and J by 3 bases, with 17 bases between the two germline ends. Written as DNA, the CDR3 is TGTGCCAGCAGTTACGAGGTCGGTGTTGGATACAATCAGCCCCAGCATTTT. Its translation is CASSYEVGVGYNQPQHF.